This TCR beta chain was obtained from a study of T cells in women clearing cervical HPV infection. Background on the study: Controls gave blood once infection was undetectable; cases at lesion identification.

Points from the study as a whole: A classifier using richness and V gene abundances reached an AUC of under 0.9. TRBV6-7 relative abundance averaged roughly 0.099% in cases and about 0.17% in controls.

Some clones are missing from TCRdb's copy, which holds only in-frame ones; the method was immunoSEQ multiplex PCR. The specimen's table records some 24,000 clones. A word on this clone: Antigen specificity is unknown. The read terminates 3 residues ahead of where the CDR3 ends, so the germline J gene completes it.

The CDR3 runs to 15 residues. Trimming removed 3 bases from V and 1 base from J, with 10 bases in between. In germline, CDR1 is SNHLY, CDR2 FYNNEI. The chain links TRBV2 to TRBJ1-5; TRBD1 is a possible D gene (5 bases). The sequenced sample consisted of blood buffy coat. The TCR comes from a woman aged 18 to 75 with a cervical HPV16 infection that either progressed to CIN3+ or cleared (not recorded which). CDR3 region: CASSDRGTSNQPQHF. Partial CDR3 DNA: TGTGCCAGCAGTGATCGGGGGACGAGCAATCAGCCC.